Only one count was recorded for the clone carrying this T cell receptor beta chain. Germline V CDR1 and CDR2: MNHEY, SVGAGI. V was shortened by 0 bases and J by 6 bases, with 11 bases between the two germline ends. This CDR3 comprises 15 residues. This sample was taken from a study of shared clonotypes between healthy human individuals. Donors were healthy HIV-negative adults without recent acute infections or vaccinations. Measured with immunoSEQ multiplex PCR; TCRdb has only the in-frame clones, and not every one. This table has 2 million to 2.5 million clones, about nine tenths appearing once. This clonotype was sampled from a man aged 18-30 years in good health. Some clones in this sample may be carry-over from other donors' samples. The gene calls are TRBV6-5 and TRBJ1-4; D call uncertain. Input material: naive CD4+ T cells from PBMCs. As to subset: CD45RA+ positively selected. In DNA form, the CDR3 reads TGTGCCAGCAGTTACTCACCCGCGGAAGATGAAAAACTGTTTTTT. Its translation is CASSYSPAEDEKLFF.